The 26 T cell receptor beta chains given below trace back to one sample, sequenced in a study of blood T cells in healthy people across ages. Next came a second PCR, run for about 6 to 12 cycles, which used a sample-barcoded 5' primer along with a J-beta primer mix. TCRdb itself ran the 5' RACE reads through MiXCR, one entry per CDR3 protein. Among around 700,000 distinct CDR3 sequences listed, 25% were seen once. The sample also formed part of further work on T cells of mothers and their children.

The sequenced material came from blood. All receptors come from a boy between 5 and 17 years old in good health.

This clonotype has just one count. The chain couples TRBV5-1 to TRBJ2-1; maybe TRBD2 (5 bases). V lost 0 bases to trimming and J lost 0 bases, with 13 bases between them. There are 17 residues in the CDR3. Looked up from germline, CDR1 is SGHRS and CDR2 is YFSETQ. CDR3 bases: TGCGCCAGCAGCTTGGAGGGTGGAGGCGCCTCCTACAATGAGCAGTTCTTC. The encoded protein is CASSLEGGGASYNEQFF.

The chain uses TRBV28 and TRBJ2-5, with TRBD2 identical over 9 bases. The DNA end lines up better with TRBJ2-7; the J call may be wrong. Germline V CDR1 and CDR2: MDHEN, SYDVKM. This CDR3 is 16 amino acids long. CDR3 bases: TGTGCCAGCAGCCGACGCCTGACTAGCGGACCCGTCGAGCAGTACTTC. Protein product: CASSRRLTSGPVEQYF.

This clonotype was counted between two and nine times. This chain uses TRBV4-2 with TRBJ2-2; 7 positions agree with TRBD2. CDR1 is LGHNA and CDR2 is YNFKEQ in the germline V gene. The length of the CDR3 is 17 residues. Trimming cost V 0 bases and J 6 bases; bases outside gene matches: 10. The CDR3 nucleotides are TGTGCCAGCAGCCAAGATTGGTCGCGGGGGTTCTCCGGGGAGCTGTTTTTT. Its protein product is CASSQDWSRGFSGELFF.

The chain carries TRBV7-9 and TRBJ2-1, with D tentatively TRBD1 or TRBD2 (6 bases each). The CDR3 extends over 15 amino acids. Per the germline V gene, CDR1 is SEHNR and CDR2 is FQNEAQ (reference sequence). Trimming left V 5 bases short and J 6 bases short, with 17 bases between. CDR3 residues: CASSPPVGGGNEQFF. CDR3 bases: TGTGCCAGCAGCCCCCCCGTTGGAGGGGGCAATGAGCAGTTCTTC.

This clonotype was observed a handful of times. The chain joins TRBV4-1 to TRBJ2-5; TRBD2 matches at 10 bases. Germline V CDR1 and CDR2: MGHRA, YSYEKL. Unmatched junction bases numbered 3, after V lost 3 bases and J lost 2 bases. The CDR3 is made up of 15 amino acids. CDR3 region: CASSQGTSVQETQYF. The CDR3 nucleotides are TGCGCCAGCAGCCAGGGGACTAGCGTTCAAGAGACCCAGTACTTC.

This clonotype turned up a few times. The genes are TRBV7-6 and TRBJ2-1; the D call may be TRBD1 or TRBD2 (7 bases each). Germline V gene data show CDR1 as SGHVS and CDR2 as FNYEAQ. V was cut by 5 bases and J by 0 bases, with 17 bases left in between. CDR3 length equals 17 residues. In nucleotides, the CDR3 is TGTGCCAGCAGCGCGCGACAGGGCGGGAGCTCCTACAATGAGCAGTTCTTC. The encoded protein is CASSARQGGSSYNEQFF.

Worth noting for this clonotype: At one end the junction does not follow the germline gene, possibly because of a read error. The chain has TRBV5-1 and TRBJ2-5; 9 bases map to TRBD2. The J call is uncertain, as TRBJ2-1 better fits the DNA end. The germline CDR1 and CDR2 sequences are SGHRS and YFSETQ. The CDR3 runs 16 residues. CDR3 sequence: CASSPVAGVLRNEQFF. DNA for the CDR3: TGCGCTAGCAGCCCCGTAGCGGGAGTCCTTAGGAATGAGCAGTTCTTC.

This chain connects TRBV18 to TRBJ2-7, with 7 bases fitting TRBD2. Germline V lookup: CDR1 KGHSH, CDR2 LQKENI. The CDR3 is 15 amino acids. The ends lost 3 bases at V and 4 bases at J; junction bases unmatched: 9. In nucleotides, the CDR3 is TGTGCCAGCTCACCCTACAGGACTAGTGGGTACGAGCAGTACTTC. It is translated as CASSPYRTSGYEQYF.

Points on this clonotype: The junction departs from germline at one end; a sequencing error may be responsible. V is TRBV4-2 and J is TRBJ2-6; 15 bases agree with TRBD2. This CDR3 region has 20 residues. From germline, CDR1 is LGHNA and CDR2 YNFKEQ. The CDR3 DNA follows: TGTGCCAGCAGCCAAGATTACGGACTAGCGGGAGGGTCTGCGGCCAACGTCCTGACTTTC. Its translation is CASSQDYGLAGGSAANVLTF.

The chain uses TRBV6-6 and TRBJ1-5; TRBD1 matches at 7 bases. Trimming cost V 6 bases and J 5 bases; bases outside gene matches: 7. This CDR3 has 14 residues. Germline V lookup: CDR1 MNHNY, CDR2 SVGAGI (reference sequence). In DNA form, the CDR3 reads TGTGCCAGCAGCTACCGACAGGGAGATCAGCCCCAGCATTTT. Encoded protein: CASSYRQGDQPQHF.

V is TRBV6-5 and J is TRBJ2-7; D might be TRBD1 or TRBD2, each matching 5 bases. The CDR3 is 15 residues long. Trimming pared 2 bases from V and 6 bases from J, leaving 17 bases between. From germline, CDR1 is MNHEY and CDR2 SVGAGI. CDR3 in DNA: TGTGCCAGCAGTTACGTTCCAGGGACCGTCAGCGAGCAGTACTTC. The encoded protein is CASSYVPGTVSEQYF.

CDR3 sequence reads: CARGRPGEKLFF. In DNA form, the CDR3 reads TGTGCCAGGGGGCGTCCGGGTGAAAAACTGTTTTTT. The rearrangement uses TRBV2 and TRBJ1-4, with D possibly being TRBD1 (5 bases). The CDR3 length is 12 residues. Germline CDR1 SNHLY, CDR2 FYNNEI. V was trimmed by 9 bases and J by 7 bases, leaving 12 bases between them.

This clonotype has only a few counts. The chain joins TRBV7-8 to TRBJ2-1, with D possibly being TRBD2 (6 bases). The V end was cut by 3 bases, the J end by 11 bases, with 11 bases between. Looked up from germline, CDR1 is SGHVS and CDR2 is FQNEAQ. This CDR3 region has 12 residues. As DNA, the CDR3 is TGTGCCAGCAGCTTGTTAGCGGAACAGCAGTTCTTC. Amino acid sequence: CASSLLAEQQFF.

The genes are TRBV11-3 and TRBJ1-4; maybe TRBD1 (6 bases). The V gene's germline CDR1 is SGHNT and CDR2 YENEEA. V lost 7 bases and J lost 10, with 25 bases in between. The CDR3 has 16 residues. CDR3 nucleotides: TGTGCCAGCACCGACGACAGGAGGGGTTTTTCGGGAAAACTGTTTTTT. It encodes CASTDDRRGFSGKLFF.

This clonotype showed up just a few times. V is TRBV14 and J is TRBJ2-1; D remains unclear. Germline V CDR1 and CDR2: SGHDN, FVKESK. Between the trimmed V and J ends, which lost 1 base and 6 bases, there was a span of 10 bases. CDR3 length equals 14 residues. This CDR3 reads CASSQALGANEQFF. The DNA for the CDR3 is TGTGCCAGCAGCCAAGCTTTAGGTGCCAATGAGCAGTTCTTC. Using reference TRBV14 and TRBJ2-1 for the parts outside the CDR3, the full variable domain is EAGVTQFPSHSVIEKGQTVTLRCDPISGHDNLYWYRRVMGKEIKFLLHFVKESKQDESGMPNNRFLAERTGGTYSTLKVQPAELEDSGVYFCASSQALGANEQFFGPGTRLTVL.

V usage is TRBV29-1 and J usage is TRBJ1-2; D is unresolved. Per the germline V gene, CDR1 is SQVTM and CDR2 is ANQGSEA. Trimming removed 8 bases from V and 4 bases from J, with 11 bases in between. The CDR3 loop spans 11 amino acids. CDR3 in DNA: TGCAGCACCAACCTAATCTATGGCTACACCTTC. Residues: CSTNLIYGYTF.

CDR3 region: CASGSAQGGSYEQYF. The DNA of the CDR3 is TGTGCTAGTGGTTCAGCCCAGGGGGGTTCCTACGAGCAGTACTTC. The chain employs TRBV12-5 and TRBJ2-7; possible D gene TRBD1, 7 bases. CDR1 LGHNT and CDR2 FRNRAP come from the germline V gene. V was cut by 4 bases and J by 1 base, with 14 bases left in between. The CDR3 extends over 15 amino acids. The full variable domain, completed using reference TRBV12-5 and TRBJ2-7, is DARVTQTPRHKVTEMGQEVTMRCQPILGHNTVFWYRQTMMQGLELLAYFRNRAPLDDSGMPKDRFSAEMPDATLATLKIQPSEPRDSAVYFCASGSAQGGSYEQYFGPGTRLTVT.

This chain uses TRBV28 with TRBJ1-1; D is unclear. V gave up 6 bases and J gave up 7 bases, with 15 bases separating them. There are 13 residues in the CDR3. The germline V gene encodes CDR1 MDHEN and CDR2 SYDVKM. The CDR3 DNA reads TGTGCCAGCAGCCGCCTTGGGGTAATTGAAGCTTTCTTT. Protein: CASSRLGVIEAFF.

This clonotype was seen a handful of times. The chain combines TRBV5-6 with TRBJ2-4, with 11 positions matching TRBD2. J gave up 3 bases and V 0 bases, and 2 bases lay outside the gene matches. The CDR3 covers 16 residues. The germline V gene has CDR1 SGHDT and CDR2 YYEEEE. The CDR3 loop reads CASSLGLAGHKNIQYF. Here the CDR3 DNA reads TGTGCCAGCAGCTTGGGACTAGCGGGGCACAAAAACATTCAGTACTTC.

In this sample, this clonotype turned up a few times. The chain is built from TRBV7-9 and TRBJ2-7; 7 positions match TRBD1. CDR1 and CDR2 from the germline V gene are SEHNR and FQNEAQ (reference sequence). Unmatched junction bases numbered 5, after V lost 4 bases and J lost 2 bases. The CDR3 consists of 14 residues. CDR3: CASSSRQGPYEQYF. CDR3 coding DNA: TGTGCCAGCAGCTCCCGACAGGGTCCCTACGAGCAGTACTTC.

V is TRBV3-1 and J is TRBJ1-6, with D unresolved. The CDR3 sequence is 13 residues long. Trimming took 2 bases from V and 8 from J, leaving 7 bases between them. The V gene's germline CDR1 is LGHDT and CDR2 YNNKEL (reference sequence). The CDR3, as DNA: TGTGCCAGCAGCCAATTCGCTGATTCACCCCTCCACTTT. Its protein is CASSQFADSPLHF.

The chain is built from TRBV5-1 and TRBJ1-6; D perhaps matches TRBD1 (5 bases). The V end lost 5 bases, the J end lost 9 bases, and 21 bases lay between the germline ends. The V gene's germline CDR1 is SGHRS and CDR2 YFSETQ. The CDR3 consists of 16 residues. DNA for the CDR3: TGCGCCAGCAGTAGCGACAGTTCAATGGGGGGTTCACCCCTCCACTTT. Amino acid sequence: CASSSDSSMGGSPLHF.

The table lists this clonotype with many counts. The J gene is TRBJ2-3, the V gene TRBV20-1; TRBD1 is a possible D gene (5 bases). CDR3 length: 12 amino acids. Germline CDR1 DFQATT, CDR2 SNEGSKA (reference sequence). V lost 5 bases, J lost 5 bases, and 11 bases lay in between. In nucleotides, the CDR3 is TGCAGTGCTGAGCAGGGTGAAGATACGCAGTATTTT. The encoded protein is CSAEQGEDTQYF.

This clonotype was counted only a few times. V and J are TRBV9 and TRBJ2-1; 7 bases line up with TRBD2. The CDR3 is 14 amino acids. Germline loops: CDR1 SGDLS, CDR2 YYNGEE. The ends lost 3 bases at V and 13 bases at J; junction bases unmatched: 13. CDR3 DNA sequence: TGTGCCAGCAGCGACCGACTAGCCGATGGGTATCAGTTCTTC. Its protein is CASSDRLADGYQFF.

The sample holds many counts of this clonotype. V usage is TRBV7-2 and J usage is TRBJ2-5; 8 bases fit TRBD1. TRBJ2-7 explains the end of the DNA better; the J call may be wrong. Germline CDR1 and CDR2: SGHTA and FQGNSA. CDR3 length: 15 amino acids. The CDR3: CASSRSGTGTYEQYF. CDR3 DNA: TGTGCCAGCAGCCGATCCGGGACAGGAACCTACGAGCAGTACTTC.

The chain carries TRBV3-1 and TRBJ2-2, with TRBD2 as a possible D gene (6 bases). This CDR3 has 17 amino acids. Germline V lookup: CDR1 LGHDT, CDR2 YNNKEL (reference sequence). Trimming pared 3 bases from V and 1 base from J, leaving 15 bases between. The CDR3 region is CASSQSIAELNTGELFF. DNA for the CDR3: TGTGCCAGCAGCCAGAGTATAGCGGAGCTGAACACCGGGGAGCTGTTTTTT.